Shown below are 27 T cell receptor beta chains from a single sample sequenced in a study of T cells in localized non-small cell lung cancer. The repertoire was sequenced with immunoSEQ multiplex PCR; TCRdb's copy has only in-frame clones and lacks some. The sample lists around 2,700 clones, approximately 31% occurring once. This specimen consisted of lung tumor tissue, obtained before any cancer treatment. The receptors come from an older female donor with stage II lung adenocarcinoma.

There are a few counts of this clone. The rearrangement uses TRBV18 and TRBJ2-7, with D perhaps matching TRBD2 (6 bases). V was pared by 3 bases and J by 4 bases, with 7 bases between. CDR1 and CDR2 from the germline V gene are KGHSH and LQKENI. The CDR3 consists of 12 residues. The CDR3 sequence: CASSPGGYEQYF. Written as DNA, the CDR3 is TGTGCCAGCTCACCGGGGGGATACGAGCAGTACTTC.

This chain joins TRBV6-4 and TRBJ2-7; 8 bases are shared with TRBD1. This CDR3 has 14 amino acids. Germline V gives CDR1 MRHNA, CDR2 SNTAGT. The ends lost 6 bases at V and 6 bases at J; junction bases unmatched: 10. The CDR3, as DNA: TGTGCCAGCAGCCATCGGACAGGGAATGTCGAGCAGTACTTC. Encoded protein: CASSHRTGNVEQYF.

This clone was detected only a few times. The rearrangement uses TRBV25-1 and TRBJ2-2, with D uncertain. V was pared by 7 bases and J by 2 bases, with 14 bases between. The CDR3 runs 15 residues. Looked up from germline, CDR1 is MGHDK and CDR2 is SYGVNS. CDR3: CASTAPGRNTGELFF. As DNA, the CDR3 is TGTGCCAGCACTGCCCCCGGGCGAAACACCGGGGAGCTGTTTTTT.

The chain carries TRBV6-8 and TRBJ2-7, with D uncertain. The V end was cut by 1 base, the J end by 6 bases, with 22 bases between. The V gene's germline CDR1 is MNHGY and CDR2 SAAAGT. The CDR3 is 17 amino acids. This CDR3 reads CASSYYWGIGLTAEQYF. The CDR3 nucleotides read TGTGCCAGCAGTTACTATTGGGGTATCGGCTTGACGGCCGAGCAGTACTTC.

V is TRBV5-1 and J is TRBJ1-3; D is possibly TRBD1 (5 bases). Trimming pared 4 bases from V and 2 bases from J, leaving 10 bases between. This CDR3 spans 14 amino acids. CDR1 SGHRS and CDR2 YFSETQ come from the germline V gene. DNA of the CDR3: TGCGCCAGCAGCGGCCAGGGTACTGGAAACACCATATATTTT. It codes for CASSGQGTGNTIYF.

As DNA, the CDR3 is TGTGCCAGCAGTTTATCAGGCAGGGGTGGGCAGCCCCAGCATTTT. The encoded protein is CASSLSGRGGQPQHF. This chain uses TRBV28 with TRBJ1-5, with D possibly matching TRBD1 (6 bases). Germline V gene lookup returns CDR1 MDHEN and CDR2 SYDVKM. The germline V and J ends were trimmed by 1 base and 7 bases, with 14 bases remaining between them. The CDR3 loop spans 15 amino acids. Variable domain in full (rest from reference TRBV28 and TRBJ1-5): DVKVTQSSRYLVKRTGEKVFLECVQDMDHENMFWYRQDPGLGLRLIYFSYDVKMKEKGDIPEGYSVSREKKERFSLILESASTNQTSMYLCASSLSGRGGQPQHFGDGTRLSIL.

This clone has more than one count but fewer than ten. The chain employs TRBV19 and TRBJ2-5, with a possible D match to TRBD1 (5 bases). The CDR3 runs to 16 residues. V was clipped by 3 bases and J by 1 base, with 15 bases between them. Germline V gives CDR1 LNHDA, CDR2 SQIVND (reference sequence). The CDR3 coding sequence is TGTGCCAGTAGTATCCAGCCTGCAACAGGCCAAGAGACCCAGTACTTC. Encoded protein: CASSIQPATGQETQYF.

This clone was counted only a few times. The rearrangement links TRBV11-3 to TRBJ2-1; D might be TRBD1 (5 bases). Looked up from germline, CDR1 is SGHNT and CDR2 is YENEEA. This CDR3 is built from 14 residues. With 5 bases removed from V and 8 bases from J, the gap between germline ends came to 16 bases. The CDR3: CASSPLGRVDEQFF. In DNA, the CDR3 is TGTGCCAGCAGCCCCCTCGGCAGGGTCGATGAGCAGTTCTTC.

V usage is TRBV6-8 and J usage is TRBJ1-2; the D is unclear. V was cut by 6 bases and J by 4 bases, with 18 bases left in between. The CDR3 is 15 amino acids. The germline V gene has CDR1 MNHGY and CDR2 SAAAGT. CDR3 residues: CASRAFGERGYGYTF. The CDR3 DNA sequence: TGTGCCAGCAGGGCTTTCGGAGAAAGAGGCTATGGCTACACCTTC.

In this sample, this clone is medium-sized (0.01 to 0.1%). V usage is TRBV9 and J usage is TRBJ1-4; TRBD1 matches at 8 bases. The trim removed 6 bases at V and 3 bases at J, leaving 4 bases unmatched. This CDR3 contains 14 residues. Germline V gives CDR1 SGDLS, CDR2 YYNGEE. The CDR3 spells CASNKQGANEKLFF. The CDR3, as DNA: TGTGCCAGCAACAAACAGGGGGCTAATGAAAAACTGTTTTTT.

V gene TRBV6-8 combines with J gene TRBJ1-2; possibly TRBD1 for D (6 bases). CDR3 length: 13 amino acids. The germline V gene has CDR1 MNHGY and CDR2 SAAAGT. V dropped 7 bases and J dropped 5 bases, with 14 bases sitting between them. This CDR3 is CASTLQGGYGYTF. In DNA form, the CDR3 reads TGTGCCAGCACCTTACAGGGAGGGTATGGCTACACCTTC.

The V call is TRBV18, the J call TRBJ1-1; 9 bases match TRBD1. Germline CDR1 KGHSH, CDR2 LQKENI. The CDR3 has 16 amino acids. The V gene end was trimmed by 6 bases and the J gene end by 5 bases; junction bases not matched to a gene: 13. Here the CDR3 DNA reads TGTGCCAGCTCGCTACAGGGGGCGTCCCCCCCGACTGAAGCTTTCTTT. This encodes CASSLQGASPPTEAFF.

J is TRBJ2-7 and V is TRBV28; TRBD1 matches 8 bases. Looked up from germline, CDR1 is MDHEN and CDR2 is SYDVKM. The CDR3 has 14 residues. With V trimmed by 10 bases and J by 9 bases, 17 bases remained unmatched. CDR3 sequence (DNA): TGTGCCACCCAGCCCGGGACAGGAGGCTCCGGGCAGTACGTC. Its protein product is CATQPGTGGSGQYV.

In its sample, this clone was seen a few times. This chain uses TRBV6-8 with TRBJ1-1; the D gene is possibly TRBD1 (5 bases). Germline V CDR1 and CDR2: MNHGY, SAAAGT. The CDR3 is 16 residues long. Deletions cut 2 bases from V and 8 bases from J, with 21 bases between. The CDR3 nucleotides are TGTGCCAGCAGTTACGGGGGACGGCGGTCTAACCTCGAAGCTTTCTTT. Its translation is CASSYGGRRSNLEAFF.

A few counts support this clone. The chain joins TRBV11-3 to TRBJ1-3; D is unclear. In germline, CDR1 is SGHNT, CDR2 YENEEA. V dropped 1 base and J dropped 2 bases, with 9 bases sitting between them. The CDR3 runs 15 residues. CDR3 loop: CASSLGVWPGNTIYF. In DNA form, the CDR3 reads TGTGCCAGCAGCTTAGGAGTTTGGCCTGGAAACACCATATATTTT.

For the CDR3, the DNA is TGTGCCAGTAGTATGGGGACAGCCTCCTACAATGAGCAGTTCTTC. Translated, it gives CASSMGTASYNEQFF. This chain joins TRBV19 and TRBJ2-1; 7 positions agree with TRBD1. Germline lookup yields CDR1 LNHDA and CDR2 SQIVND (reference sequence). V shed 3 bases and J 0 bases; nucleotides not matched to a gene: 2. CDR3 length equals 15 residues.

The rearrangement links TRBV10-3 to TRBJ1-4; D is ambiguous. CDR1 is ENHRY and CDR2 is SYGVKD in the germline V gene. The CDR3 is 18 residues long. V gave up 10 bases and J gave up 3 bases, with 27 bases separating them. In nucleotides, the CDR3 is TGTGCCAGCGGACCGTTGGGGAGACTTGCTGTGGCTAATGAAAAACTGTTTTTT. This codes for CASGPLGRLAVANEKLFF.

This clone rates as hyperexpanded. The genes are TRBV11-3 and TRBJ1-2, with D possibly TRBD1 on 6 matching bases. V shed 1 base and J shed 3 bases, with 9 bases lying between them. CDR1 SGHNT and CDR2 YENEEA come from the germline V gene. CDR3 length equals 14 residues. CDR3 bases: TGTGCCAGCAGCTTAGGGACAGTTGACTATGGCTACACCTTC. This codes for CASSLGTVDYGYTF.

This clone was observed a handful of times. CDR3 nucleotides: TGTGCCAGCAGCTTCAGTATGAACACTGAAGCTTTCTTT. This translates into CASSFSMNTEAFF. The rearrangement uses TRBV7-1 and TRBJ1-1; D is undetermined. TRBV7-1 is reported as an ORF; its role is uncertain. The germline V and J ends were trimmed by 4 bases and 0 bases, with 6 bases remaining between them. The CDR3 extends over 13 amino acids.

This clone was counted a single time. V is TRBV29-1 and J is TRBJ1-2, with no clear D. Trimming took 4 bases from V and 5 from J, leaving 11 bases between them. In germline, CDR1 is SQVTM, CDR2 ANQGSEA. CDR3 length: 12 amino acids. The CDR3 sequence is CSVAQAGYGYTF. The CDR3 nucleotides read TGCAGCGTTGCCCAGGCGGGTTATGGCTACACCTTC.

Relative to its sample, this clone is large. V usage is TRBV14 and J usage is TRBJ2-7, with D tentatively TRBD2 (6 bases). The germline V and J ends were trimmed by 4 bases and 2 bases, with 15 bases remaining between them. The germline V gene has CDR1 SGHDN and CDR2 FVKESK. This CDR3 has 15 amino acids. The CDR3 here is CASSLQTGATYEQYF. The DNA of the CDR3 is TGTGCCAGCAGCCTTCAAACGGGAGCTACCTACGAGCAGTACTTC.

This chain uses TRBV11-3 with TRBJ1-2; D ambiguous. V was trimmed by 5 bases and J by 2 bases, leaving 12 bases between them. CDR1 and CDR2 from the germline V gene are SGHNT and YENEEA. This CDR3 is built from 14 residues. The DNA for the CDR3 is TGTGCCAGCAGCCCGGGTGGAGTCAACTATGGCTACACCTTC. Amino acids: CASSPGGVNYGYTF.

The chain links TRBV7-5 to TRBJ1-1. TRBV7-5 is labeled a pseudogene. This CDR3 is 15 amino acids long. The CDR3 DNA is TGTGCCAGCAGCTTAATAAGGGGGGGTAGGACTGAAGCTTTCTTT. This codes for CASSLIRGGRTEAFF.

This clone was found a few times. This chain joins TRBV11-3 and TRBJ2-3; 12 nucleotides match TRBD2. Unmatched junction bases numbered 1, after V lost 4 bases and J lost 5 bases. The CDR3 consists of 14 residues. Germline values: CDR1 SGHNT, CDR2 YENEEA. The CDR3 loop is CASSSSGGGDTQYF. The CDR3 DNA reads TGTGCCAGCAGCTCTAGCGGGGGGGGAGATACGCAGTATTTT.

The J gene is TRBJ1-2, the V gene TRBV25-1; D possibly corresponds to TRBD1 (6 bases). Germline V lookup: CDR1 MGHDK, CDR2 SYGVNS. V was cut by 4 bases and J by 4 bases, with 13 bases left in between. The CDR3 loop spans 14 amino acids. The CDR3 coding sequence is TGTGCCAGCAGTGCCGGGGGCGCGTTCTATGGCTACACCTTC. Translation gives CASSAGGAFYGYTF.

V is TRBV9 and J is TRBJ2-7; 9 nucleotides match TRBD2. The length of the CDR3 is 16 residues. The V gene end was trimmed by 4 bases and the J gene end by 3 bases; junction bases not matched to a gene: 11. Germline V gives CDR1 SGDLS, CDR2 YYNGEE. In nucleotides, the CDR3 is TGTGCCAGCAGCCGAACTTATAGCGGGGGAAACTACGAGCAGTACTTC. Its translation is CASSRTYSGGNYEQYF.

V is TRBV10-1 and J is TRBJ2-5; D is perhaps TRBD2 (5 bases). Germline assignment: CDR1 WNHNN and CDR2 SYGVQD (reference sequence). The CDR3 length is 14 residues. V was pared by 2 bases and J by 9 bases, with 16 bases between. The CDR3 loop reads CASSEKGRRDPQYF. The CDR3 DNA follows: TGCGCCAGCAGTGAGAAGGGCCGACGGGATCCCCAGTACTTC.